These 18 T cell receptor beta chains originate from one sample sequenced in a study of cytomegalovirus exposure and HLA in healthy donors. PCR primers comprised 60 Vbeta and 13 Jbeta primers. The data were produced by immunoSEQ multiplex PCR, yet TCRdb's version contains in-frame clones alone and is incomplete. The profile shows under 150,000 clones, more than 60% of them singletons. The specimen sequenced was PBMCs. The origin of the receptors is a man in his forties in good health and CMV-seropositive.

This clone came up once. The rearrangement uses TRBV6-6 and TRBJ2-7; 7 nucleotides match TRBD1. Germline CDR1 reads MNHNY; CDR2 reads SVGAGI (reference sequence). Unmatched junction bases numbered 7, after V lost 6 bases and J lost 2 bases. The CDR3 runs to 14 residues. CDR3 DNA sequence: TGTGCCAGCAGACGGCAGGGGGATACCTACGAGCAGTACTTC. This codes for CASRRQGDTYEQYF.

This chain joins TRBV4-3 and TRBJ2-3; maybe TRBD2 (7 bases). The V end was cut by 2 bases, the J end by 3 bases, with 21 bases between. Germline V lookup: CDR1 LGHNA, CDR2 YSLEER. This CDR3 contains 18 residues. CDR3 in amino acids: CASSQSSGGGLGTDTQYF. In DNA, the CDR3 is TGCGCCAGCAGCCAATCTAGCGGAGGGGGGCTAGGAACAGATACGCAGTATTTT.

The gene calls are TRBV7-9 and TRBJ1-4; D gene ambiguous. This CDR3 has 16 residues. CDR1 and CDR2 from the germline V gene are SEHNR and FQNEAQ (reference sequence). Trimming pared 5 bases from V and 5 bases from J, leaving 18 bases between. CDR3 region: CASSPEGRLRNEKLFF. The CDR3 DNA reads TGTGCCAGCAGCCCCGAAGGAAGACTTAGAAATGAAAAACTGTTTTTT.

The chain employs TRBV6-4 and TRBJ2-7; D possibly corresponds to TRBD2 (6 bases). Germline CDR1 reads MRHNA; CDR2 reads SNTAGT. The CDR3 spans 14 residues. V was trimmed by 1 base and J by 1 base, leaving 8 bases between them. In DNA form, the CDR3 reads TGTGCCAGCAGTGACTTCGGGGGATCCTACGAGCAGTACTTC. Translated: CASSDFGGSYEQYF.

CDR3 sequence reads: CASSLVAENTGELFF. In DNA form, the CDR3 reads TGCGCCAGCAGCTTGGTGGCAGAGAACACCGGGGAGCTGTTTTTT. V usage is TRBV5-1 and J usage is TRBJ2-2; D remains ambiguous. The germline V gene has CDR1 SGHRS and CDR2 YFSETQ. V was cut by 0 bases and J by 1 base, with 7 bases left in between. CDR3 size: 15 residues.

DNA of the CDR3: TGCGCCAGCAGCACGGGGACAGGAGTTTACGAGCAGTACTTC. Its translation: CASSTGTGVYEQYF. The chain carries TRBV5-1 and TRBJ2-7; 8 bases align to TRBD1. This CDR3 contains 14 residues. Germline V gives CDR1 SGHRS, CDR2 YFSETQ. The V and J ends lost 4 bases and 4 bases, in that order; junction bases with no gene match: 7. The full variable domain, its missing parts supplied by reference TRBV5-1 and TRBJ2-7, is KAGVTQTPRYLIKTRGQQVTLSCSPISGHRSVSWYQQTPGQGLQFLFEYFSETQRNKGNFPGRFSGRQFSNSRSEMNVSTLELGDSALYLCASSTGTGVYEQYFGPGTRLTVT.

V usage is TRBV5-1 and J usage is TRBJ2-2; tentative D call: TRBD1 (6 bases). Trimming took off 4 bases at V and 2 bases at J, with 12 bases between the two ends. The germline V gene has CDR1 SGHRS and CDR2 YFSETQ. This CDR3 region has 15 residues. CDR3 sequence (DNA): TGCGCCAGCAGCACCGGGACACCCAACACCGGGGAGCTGTTTTTT. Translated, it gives CASSTGTPNTGELFF.

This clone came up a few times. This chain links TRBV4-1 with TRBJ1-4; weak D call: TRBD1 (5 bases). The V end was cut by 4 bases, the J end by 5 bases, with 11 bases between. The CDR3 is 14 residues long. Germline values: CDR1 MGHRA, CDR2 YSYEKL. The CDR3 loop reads CASSLQVGNEKLFF. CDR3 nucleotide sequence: TGCGCCAGCAGCCTACAGGTTGGAAATGAAAAACTGTTTTTT.

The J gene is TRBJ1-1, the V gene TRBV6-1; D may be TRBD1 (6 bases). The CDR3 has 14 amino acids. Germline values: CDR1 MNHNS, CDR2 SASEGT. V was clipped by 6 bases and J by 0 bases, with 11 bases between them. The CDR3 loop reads CASSRQAMNTEAFF. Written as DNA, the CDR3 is TGTGCCAGCAGCCGACAGGCTATGAACACTGAAGCTTTCTTT.

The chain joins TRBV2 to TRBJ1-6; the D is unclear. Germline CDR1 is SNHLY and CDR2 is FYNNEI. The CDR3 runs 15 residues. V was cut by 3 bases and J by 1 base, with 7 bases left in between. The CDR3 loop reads CASSDAGSYNSPLHF. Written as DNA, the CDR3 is TGTGCCAGCAGTGACGCGGGTTCCTATAATTCACCCCTCCACTTT. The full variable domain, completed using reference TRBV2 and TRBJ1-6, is EPEVTQTPSHQVTQMGQEVILRCVPISNHLYFYWYRQILGQKVEFLVSFYNNEISEKSEIFDDQFSVERPDGSNFTLKIRSTKLEDSAMYFCASSDAGSYNSPLHFGNGTRLTVT.

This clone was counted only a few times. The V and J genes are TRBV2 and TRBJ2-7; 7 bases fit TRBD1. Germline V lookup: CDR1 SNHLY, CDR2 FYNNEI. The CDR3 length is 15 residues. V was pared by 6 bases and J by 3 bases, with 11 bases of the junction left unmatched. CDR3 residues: CASSHPGTVFYEQYF. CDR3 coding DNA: TGTGCCAGCAGCCATCCCGGGACAGTGTTCTACGAGCAGTACTTC. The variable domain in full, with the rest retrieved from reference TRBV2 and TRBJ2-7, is EPEVTQTPSHQVTQMGQEVILRCVPISNHLYFYWYRQILGQKVEFLVSFYNNEISEKSEIFDDQFSVERPDGSNFTLKIRSTKLEDSAMYFCASSHPGTVFYEQYFGPGTRLTVT.

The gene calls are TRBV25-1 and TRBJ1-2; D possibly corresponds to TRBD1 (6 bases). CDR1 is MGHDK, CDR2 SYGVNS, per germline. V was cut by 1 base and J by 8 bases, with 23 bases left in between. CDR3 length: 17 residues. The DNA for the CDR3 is TGTGCCAGCAGTGAATCGGGGCAGGGGAAGGGTTTAAGCGGCTACACCTTC. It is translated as CASSESGQGKGLSGYTF.

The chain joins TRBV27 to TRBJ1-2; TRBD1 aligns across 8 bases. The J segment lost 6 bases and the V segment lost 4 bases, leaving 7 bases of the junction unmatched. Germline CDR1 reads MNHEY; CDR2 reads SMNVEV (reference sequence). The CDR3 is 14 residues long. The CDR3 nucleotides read TGTGCCAGCAGTTCGGACAGGGTGAGGAATGGCTACACCTTC. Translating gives CASSSDRVRNGYTF.

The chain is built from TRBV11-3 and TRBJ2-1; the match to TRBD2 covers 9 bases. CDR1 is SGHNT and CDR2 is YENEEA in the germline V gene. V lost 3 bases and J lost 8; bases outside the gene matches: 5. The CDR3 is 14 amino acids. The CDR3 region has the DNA TGTGCCAGCAGCTTTCGAGGGACTAGCCATGAGCAGTTCTTC. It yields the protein CASSFRGTSHEQFF.

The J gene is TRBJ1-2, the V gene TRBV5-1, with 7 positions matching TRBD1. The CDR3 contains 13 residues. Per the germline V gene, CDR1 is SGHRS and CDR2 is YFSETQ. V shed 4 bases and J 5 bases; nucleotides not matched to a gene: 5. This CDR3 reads CASSPDREYGYTF. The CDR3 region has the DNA TGCGCCAGCAGCCCAGACAGGGAGTATGGCTACACCTTC.

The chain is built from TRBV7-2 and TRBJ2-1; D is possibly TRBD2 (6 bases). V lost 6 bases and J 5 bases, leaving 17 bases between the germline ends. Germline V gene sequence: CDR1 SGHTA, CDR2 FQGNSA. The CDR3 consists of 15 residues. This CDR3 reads CASSPWGGANNEQFF. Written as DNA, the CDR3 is TGTGCCAGCAGTCCCTGGGGCGGGGCGAACAATGAGCAGTTCTTC.

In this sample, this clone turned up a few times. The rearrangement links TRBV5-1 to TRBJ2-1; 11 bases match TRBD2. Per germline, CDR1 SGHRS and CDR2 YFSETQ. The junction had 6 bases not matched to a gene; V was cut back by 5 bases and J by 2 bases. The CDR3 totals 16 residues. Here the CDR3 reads CASSQGLAGAYNEQFF. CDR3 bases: TGCGCCAGCAGTCAAGGACTAGCGGGCGCCTACAATGAGCAGTTCTTC.

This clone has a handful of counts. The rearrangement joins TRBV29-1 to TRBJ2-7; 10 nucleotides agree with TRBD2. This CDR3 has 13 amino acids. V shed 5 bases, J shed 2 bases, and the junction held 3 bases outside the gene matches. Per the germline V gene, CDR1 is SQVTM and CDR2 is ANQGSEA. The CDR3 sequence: CSVKSGRAYEQYF. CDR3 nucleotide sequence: TGCAGCGTTAAGAGCGGGAGGGCCTACGAGCAGTACTTC.